Listed below are T cell receptor beta chains from one sample, sequenced in a study of blood T cell repertoires in COVID-19. Sequencing was performed with immunoSEQ multiplex PCR; in TCRdb, only in-frame clones are kept and a portion is missing. The sample has tens of thousands of clones; about 80% are singletons. What was sequenced was peripheral blood. The receptors originated from a human donor in a cohort sampled during active COVID-19. The CDR3 runs from the conserved cysteine through the conserved F or W. The D gene is left open where the match is weak. The size field is filled for only some rows; it gives once, few, many or a size class.

j_call v_call clone_size d_call cdr3_aa cdr3_nt
TRBJ2-7 TRBV6-5 - - CASSYSYGLPDEQYF TGTGCCAGCAGTTACTCTTATGGACTCCCAGACGAGCAGTACTTC
TRBJ2-1 TRBV2 - - CASSEGLDYNEQFF TGTGCCAGCAGTGAAGGGTTAGACTACAATGAGCAGTTCTTC
TRBJ1-6 TRBV3-1/TRBV3-2 once TRBD1 CASSPRGQGTPPLHF TGTGCCAGCAGCCCTCGAGGACAGGGGACTCCACCCCTCCACTTT
TRBJ2-3 TRBV28 - TRBD2 CASSNGGSTDTQYF TGTGCCAGCAGTAACGGGGGGAGCACAGATACGCAGTATTTT
TRBJ1-2 TRBV6-6 - - CASSQRQGTGHLGGYGYTF TGTGCCAGCAGTCAACGCCAAGGCACAGGCCATTTGGGGGGATATGGCTACACCTTC
TRBJ1-6 TRBV5-1 - TRBD1 CASSFQLTGNNSPLHF TGCGCCAGCAGCTTCCAGCTGACAGGGAATAATTCACCCCTCCACTTT
TRBJ1-1 TRBV20-1 - - CSAAFAEAFF TGCAGTGCGGCCTTCGCTGAAGCTTTCTTT
TRBJ2-7 TRBV30 - - CAWSLGASSYEQYF TGTGCCTGGAGTCTGGGGGCGTCCTCCTACGAGCAGTACTTC
TRBJ2-3 TRBV5-1 once - CASSLESTDTQYF TGCGCCAGCAGCTTAGAGAGCACAGATACGCAGTATTTT
TRBJ2-3 TRBV6-5 - TRBD1 CASTLGQGTDTQYF TGTGCCAGCACGCTGGGACAGGGCACAGATACGCAGTATTTT
TRBJ2-1 TRBV7-9 - TRBD2 CASSFPPSTGGRGDEQFF TGTGCCAGCAGCTTTCCACCCTCGACTGGCGGGAGAGGCGATGAGCAGTTCTTC
TRBJ1-4 TRBV10-1 - - CASSEQNEKLFF TGCGCCAGCAGTGAGCAGAATGAAAAACTGTTTTTT
TRBJ2-1 TRBV7-2 - - CASSLEALGEQFF TGTGCCAGCAGCTTAGAAGCCCTCGGGGAGCAGTTCTTC
TRBJ1-1 TRBV19 few TRBD1 CASSPWTGAMNTEAFF TGTGCCAGTAGTCCCTGGACAGGGGCTATGAACACTGAAGCTTTCTTT
TRBJ1-2 TRBV5-6 - TRBD1 CASSFARGRDVYTF TGTGCCAGCAGCTTTGCCAGGGGGCGCGATGTGTACACCTTC
TRBJ1-2 TRBV6-2/TRBV6-3 - - CASSYSSSGRDGYTF TGTGCCAGCAGTTACTCGTCTTCAGGGAGGGATGGCTACACCTTC
TRBJ2-1 TRBV28 - TRBD1 CASWTGGTGWGEQFF TGTGCCAGCTGGACCGGGGGGACAGGGTGGGGAGAGCAGTTCTTC